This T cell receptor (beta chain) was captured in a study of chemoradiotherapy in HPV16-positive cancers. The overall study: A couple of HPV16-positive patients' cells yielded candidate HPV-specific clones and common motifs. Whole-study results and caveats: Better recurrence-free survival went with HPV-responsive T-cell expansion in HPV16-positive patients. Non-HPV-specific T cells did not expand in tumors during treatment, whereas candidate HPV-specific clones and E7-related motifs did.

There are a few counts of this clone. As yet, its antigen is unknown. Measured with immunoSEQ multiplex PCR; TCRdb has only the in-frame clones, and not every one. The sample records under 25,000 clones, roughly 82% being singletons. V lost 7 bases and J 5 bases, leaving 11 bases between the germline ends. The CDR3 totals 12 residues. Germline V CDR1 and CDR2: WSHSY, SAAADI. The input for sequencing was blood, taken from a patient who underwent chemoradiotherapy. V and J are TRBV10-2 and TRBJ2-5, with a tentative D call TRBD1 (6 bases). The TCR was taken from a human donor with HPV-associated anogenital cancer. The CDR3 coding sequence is TGCGCCAGCAACGACAGGCGCGAGACCCAGTACTTC. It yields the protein CASNDRRETQYF.